The text below deals with one TCR beta chain. The CDR3 contains 14 residues. CDR1 is MNHNY and CDR2 is SVGAGI in the germline V gene (reference sequence). The ends were cut back, 6 bases at V and 4 bases at J, with 13 bases in the middle. Here immunoSEQ multiplex PCR was the method, and the copy in TCRdb shows in-frame clones only, minus some. The data hold more than 200,000 clones, with 70% to 85% observed a single time. This entry comes from a study of blood T cell repertoires in COVID-19. This study enrolled people aged 18 to 89 from roughly 22 US geographic areas. Source material: PBMCs or T cells enriched from blood (not recorded which). This receptor was obtained from a man in his sixties who had recovered from COVID-19. V and J are TRBV6-6 and TRBJ1-5, with a possible D match to TRBD1 (6 bases). The CDR3 reads CASRTLTGNQPQHF. The CDR3 DNA is TGTGCCAGCAGAACGTTAACAGGGAATCAGCCCCAGCATTTT.